These 26 T cell receptor beta chains were sequenced from one sample in a study of T cell responses to AZD1222 COVID-19 vaccine. Sequenced by immunoSEQ multiplex PCR; TCRdb stores in-frame clones only, minus some. The table records around 120,000 clones, approximately 90% of them present only once. The sequences come from peripheral blood, collected on day 0 of AZD1222 vaccination. The receptors come from an adult in good health.

This chain joins TRBV27 and TRBJ2-3; 8 bases are shared with TRBD2. With 10 bases clipped from V and 6 bases from J, the junction kept 9 bases outside the gene matches. Germline assignment: CDR1 MNHEY and CDR2 SMNVEV (reference sequence). This CDR3 spans 13 amino acids. The CDR3: CATRSGARDTQYF. The CDR3 DNA sequence: TGTGCCACCCGTAGCGGGGCCCGGGATACGCAGTATTTT.

The rearrangement uses TRBV2 and TRBJ2-5; the D gene is possibly TRBD1 (5 bases). V was shortened by 6 bases and J by 4 bases, with 9 bases between the two germline ends. The length of the CDR3 is 12 residues. CDR1 and CDR2 from the germline V gene are SNHLY and FYNNEI. The DNA for the CDR3 is TGTGCCAGCAGGGCAGGGTCAGAGACCCAGTACTTC. This translates into CASRAGSETQYF.

The CDR3 spells CASSNLGQGVTGELFF. The CDR3 DNA sequence: TGTGCCAGCAGTAATCTGGGCCAGGGGGTCACCGGGGAGCTGTTTTTT. This chain uses TRBV2 with TRBJ2-2; 7 bases align to TRBD1. Unmatched junction bases numbered 10, after V lost 5 bases and J lost 4 bases. Germline values: CDR1 SNHLY, CDR2 FYNNEI. The CDR3 sequence is 16 residues long.

This chain uses TRBV5-1 with TRBJ2-5; the D gene is possibly TRBD1 (5 bases). The germline CDR1 and CDR2 sequences are SGHRS and YFSETQ. Trimming took off 4 bases at V and 5 bases at J, with 9 bases between the two ends. This CDR3 has 12 residues. CDR3 loop: CASSPPGETQYF. CDR3 coding DNA: TGCGCCAGCAGCCCACCAGGGGAGACCCAGTACTTC.

J is TRBJ2-1 and V is TRBV5-1; TRBD2 is a possible D gene (5 bases). V was shortened by 0 bases and J by 13 bases, with 17 bases between the two germline ends. Germline lookup yields CDR1 SGHRS and CDR2 YFSETQ. The CDR3 sequence is 14 residues long. The CDR3 region is CASSLGGLEDRQFF. The CDR3 nucleotides are TGCGCCAGCAGCTTGGGAGGGCTCGAGGATCGTCAGTTCTTC.

This clone was detected only once. The chain has TRBV18 and TRBJ1-4, with 10 bases matching TRBD1. CDR1 is KGHSH and CDR2 is LQKENI in the germline V gene. This CDR3 has 14 residues. The V gene end was trimmed by 3 bases and the J gene end by 8 bases; junction bases not matched to a gene: 3. The CDR3 sequence is CASSPTGGEEKLFF. Here the CDR3 DNA reads TGTGCCAGCTCACCGACAGGGGGCGAGGAAAAACTGTTTTTT.

The chain has TRBV11-3 and TRBJ2-1, with D maybe TRBD2 (6 bases). V gave up 3 bases and J gave up 2 bases, with 14 bases separating them. CDR1 SGHNT and CDR2 YENEEA come from the germline V gene. The CDR3 length is 16 residues. This chain's CDR3 is CASSFGGMVAYNEQFF. The DNA of the CDR3 is TGTGCCAGCAGCTTTGGCGGGATGGTTGCCTACAATGAGCAGTTCTTC.

The chain joins TRBV4-1 to TRBJ1-4, with 10 nucleotides matching TRBD1. The CDR3 contains 16 residues. Germline values: CDR1 MGHRA, CDR2 YSYEKL. With 5 bases clipped from V and 8 bases from J, the junction kept 11 bases outside the gene matches. DNA for the CDR3: TGCGCCAGCAGCTCCCGCACCGGGACAGGGGTCGAAAAACTGTTTTTT. Its protein product is CASSSRTGTGVEKLFF.

The V and J genes are TRBV28 and TRBJ1-5, with D hard to call. The CDR3 length is 16 residues. V was cut by 2 bases and J by 2 bases, with 13 bases left in between. Germline V gene data show CDR1 as MDHEN and CDR2 as SYDVKM. CDR3 in DNA: TGTGCCAGCAGTTTACAAAAAGGGTGGGGCAATCAGCCCCAGCATTTT. It yields the protein CASSLQKGWGNQPQHF.

This chain uses TRBV19 with TRBJ2-1, with TRBD2 matching over 16 bases. The CDR3 extends over 16 amino acids. Unmatched junction bases numbered 5, after V lost 4 bases and J lost 8 bases. Germline assignment: CDR1 LNHDA and CDR2 SQIVND (reference sequence). CDR3 loop: CASSTTGTSGRDEQFF. The CDR3 coding sequence is TGTGCCAGTAGTACTACCGGGACTAGCGGGAGGGATGAGCAGTTCTTC.

The chain recombines TRBV4-1 with TRBJ1-1; a possible D gene is TRBD1 (5 bases). CDR3 length equals 14 residues. The germline V and J ends were trimmed by 1 base and 3 bases, with 9 bases remaining between them. CDR1 and CDR2 (germline): MGHRA, YSYEKL. This CDR3 reads CASSQVGRDTEAFF. The CDR3, as DNA: TGCGCCAGCAGCCAAGTGGGGCGCGACACTGAAGCTTTCTTT.

The V and J genes are TRBV7-2 and TRBJ1-4; D is unclear. Germline CDR1 and CDR2: SGHTA and FQGNSA. Trimming took off 1 base at V and 5 bases at J, with 8 bases between the two ends. The CDR3 loop spans 14 amino acids. The CDR3 region has the DNA TGTGCCAGCAGCTTAGACCCCCGAAATGAAAAACTGTTTTTT. Amino acid sequence: CASSLDPRNEKLFF.

The CDR3 nucleotides read TGCGCCAGCTCCCCGGGAACGAACTATGGCTACACCTTC. As protein: CASSPGTNYGYTF. The rearrangement joins TRBV10-1 to TRBJ1-2, with D unclear. CDR1 and CDR2 from the germline V gene are WNHNN and SYGVQD (reference sequence). The CDR3 is made up of 13 amino acids. Trimming stripped 8 bases from V and 2 bases from J, with 12 bases between.

The rearrangement links TRBV18 to TRBJ1-5, with no clear D. V lost 4 bases, J lost 0 bases, and 13 bases lay in between. The CDR3 contains 16 residues. Germline lookup yields CDR1 KGHSH and CDR2 LQKENI. Here the CDR3 reads CASSLAGIDSNQPQHF. The CDR3 DNA sequence: TGTGCCAGCTCACTTGCAGGAATCGATAGCAATCAGCCCCAGCATTTT.

V is TRBV7-9 and J is TRBJ1-1; maybe TRBD1 (5 bases). The CDR3 is 12 amino acids. V gave up 9 bases and J gave up 3 bases, with 11 bases separating them. Germline CDR1 reads SEHNR; CDR2 reads FQNEAQ (reference sequence). CDR3 amino acids: CASRDRYTEAFF. The DNA for the CDR3 is TGTGCCAGTCGGGACCGTTACACTGAAGCTTTCTTT.

As concerns this clone: Germline is not matched at one junction end, which may reflect a read error. This sequence joins TRBV4-1 and TRBJ2-5, with a tentative D call TRBD2 (7 bases). Germline assignment: CDR1 MGHRA and CDR2 YSYEKL. There are 15 residues in the CDR3. Here the CDR3 DNA reads TGCGCCAGCAGCCAAGAGGGCGGGGGCCCATTCGGTCGGGACTTC. Amino acid sequence: CASSQEGGGPFGRDF.

The J gene is TRBJ2-7, the V gene TRBV10-1, with 8 bases aligning to TRBD2. CDR3 length equals 16 residues. Per the germline V gene, CDR1 is WNHNN and CDR2 is SYGVQD (reference sequence). The V gene end was trimmed by 0 bases and the J gene end by 1 base; junction bases not matched to a gene: 5. CDR3 sequence reads: CASSESSGTRSYEQYF. The CDR3 DNA sequence: TGCGCCAGCAGTGAGTCTTCCGGGACTAGATCCTACGAGCAGTACTTC.

The rearrangement links TRBV7-9 to TRBJ2-1; D uncertain. The CDR3 extends over 13 amino acids. Looked up from germline, CDR1 is SEHNR and CDR2 is FQNEAQ (reference sequence). Trimming removed 0 bases from V and 4 bases from J, with 4 bases in between. The CDR3 protein is CASSLAVYNEQFF. CDR3 in DNA: TGTGCCAGCAGCTTAGCGGTGTACAATGAGCAGTTCTTC.

The chain links TRBV10-3 to TRBJ1-2, with unresolved D. Trimming cost V 7 bases and J 3 bases, with 12 bases left between them. From germline, CDR1 is ENHRY and CDR2 SYGVKD. The CDR3 is 13 residues long. The CDR3 DNA sequence: TGTGCCATCATTACAGACACGGACTATGGCTACACCTTC. Translating it yields CAIITDTDYGYTF.

This clone showed up just once. This chain uses TRBV6-5 with TRBJ1-1; TRBD1 aligns across 7 bases. The germline V gene encodes CDR1 MNHEY and CDR2 SVGAGI. V was clipped by 7 bases and J by 1 base; unmatched bases: 6. This CDR3 spans 14 amino acids. CDR3 loop: CASTSKGANTEAFF. Here the CDR3 DNA reads TGTGCCAGCACCTCGAAGGGGGCGAACACTGAAGCTTTCTTT.

The chain joins TRBV6-5 to TRBJ2-3; 12 nucleotides match TRBD1. CDR1 and CDR2 (germline): MNHEY, SVGAGI. This CDR3 comprises 16 residues. The V gene end was trimmed by 4 bases and the J gene end by 5 bases; junction bases not matched to a gene: 7. Here the CDR3 reads CASSSRDRGLGDTQYF. DNA of the CDR3: TGTGCCAGCAGTTCCCGGGACAGGGGGCTGGGAGATACGCAGTATTTT.

The chain couples TRBV27 to TRBJ2-3; 14 bases map to TRBD2. After removal of 6 bases from V and 4 bases from J, the junction contained 12 bases not matched to a gene. Germline V gene sequence: CDR1 MNHEY, CDR2 SMNVEV (reference sequence). CDR3 length: 18 residues. The CDR3 nucleotides read TGTGCCAGCAGGCGTGATCCGGGACTAGCGGGGGCCCCAGATACGCAGTATTTT. Amino acid sequence: CASRRDPGLAGAPDTQYF.

The chain recombines TRBV24-1 with TRBJ2-1, with D possibly matching TRBD2 (6 bases). The CDR3 sequence is 14 residues long. Looked up from germline, CDR1 is KGHDR and CDR2 is SFDVKD. V was pared by 6 bases and J by 7 bases, with 15 bases between. The CDR3 spells CATSRRGGANEQFF. The CDR3 nucleotides are TGTGCCACCAGTAGGAGGGGCGGGGCGAATGAGCAGTTCTTC.

The chain joins TRBV28 to TRBJ1-5; tentatively, D is TRBD1 (5 bases). The germline V gene encodes CDR1 MDHEN and CDR2 SYDVKM. This CDR3 has 15 amino acids. Trimming shortened V by 3 bases and J by 7 bases, and 16 bases separated the two germline ends. The CDR3 nucleotides read TGTGCCAGCAGTTTTGGGGACCGGGAGTTGCAGCCCCAGCATTTT. Residues: CASSFGDRELQPQHF.

This chain connects TRBV10-2 to TRBJ2-2; perhaps TRBD1 as D (5 bases). The CDR3 contains 13 residues. V lost 6 bases and J 0 bases, leaving 5 bases between the germline ends. The V gene's germline CDR1 is WSHSY and CDR2 SAAADI. The CDR3 reads CASSRANTGELFF. CDR3 nucleotides: TGCGCCAGCAGCAGGGCGAACACCGGGGAGCTGTTTTTT.

The chain carries TRBV6-5 and TRBJ2-1; 12 bases match TRBD2. This CDR3 has 15 residues. The trim removed 7 bases at V and 10 bases at J, leaving 11 bases unmatched. Germline lookup yields CDR1 MNHEY and CDR2 SVGAGI. Here the CDR3 reads CASTPTSGSAREQFF. The CDR3 nucleotides read TGTGCCAGCACCCCGACTAGCGGGAGCGCTCGGGAGCAGTTCTTC.